What follows are 2 T cell receptor beta chains derived from one specimen sequenced in a study of beta chain features in type 1 diabetes. What these receptors recognize is not known. cDNA synthesis used the whole RNA isolate, giving expressed TCRB sequences. Profiling relied on immunoSEQ multiplex PCR, and the TCRdb table lists in-frame clones only, not all of them. The data contain 300,000 to 400,000 clones, about a tenth of them singletons. Study-wide findings and caveats: Significant though moderate, a shortening of TCRB CDR3s appeared in all four CD4+ subsets of Type 1 diabetes patients.

Sequencing used central memory CD4+ T cells from blood. The source is a man aged 30 to 45 with type 1 diabetes.

This chain links TRBV28 with TRBJ2-3; a possible D gene is TRBD1 (5 bases). V was pared by 3 bases and J by 6 bases, with 7 bases between. The germline V gene encodes CDR1 MDHEN and CDR2 SYDVKM. This CDR3 is 12 amino acids long. The CDR3 sequence is CASSLQGDTQYF. CDR3 bases: TGTGCCAGCAGTTTGCAGGGCGATACGCAGTATTTT.

CDR3 DNA: TGTGCCAGCTCCCGTTCTAGCGGGGGGTCCAAGTATTTT. Its translation is CASSRSSGGSKYF. The chain uses TRBV18 and TRBJ2-3, with 11 positions matching TRBD2. This CDR3 spans 13 amino acids. V lost 6 bases, J lost 13 bases, and 9 bases stayed unmatched. Germline V gene sequence: CDR1 KGHSH, CDR2 LQKENI.